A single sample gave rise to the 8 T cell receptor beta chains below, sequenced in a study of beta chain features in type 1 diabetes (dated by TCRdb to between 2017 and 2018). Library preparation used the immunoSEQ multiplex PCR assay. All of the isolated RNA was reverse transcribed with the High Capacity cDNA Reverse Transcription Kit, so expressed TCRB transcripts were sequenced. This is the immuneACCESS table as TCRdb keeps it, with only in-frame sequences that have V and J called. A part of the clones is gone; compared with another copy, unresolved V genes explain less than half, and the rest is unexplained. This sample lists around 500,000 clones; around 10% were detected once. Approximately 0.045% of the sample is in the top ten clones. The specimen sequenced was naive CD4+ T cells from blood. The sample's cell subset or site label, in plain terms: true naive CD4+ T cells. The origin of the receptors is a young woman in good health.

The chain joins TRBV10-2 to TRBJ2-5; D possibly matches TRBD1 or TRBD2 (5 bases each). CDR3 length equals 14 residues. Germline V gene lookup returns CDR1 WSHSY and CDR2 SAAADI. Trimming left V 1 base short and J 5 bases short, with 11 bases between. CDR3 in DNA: TGCGCCAGCAGTGAGTTGCTAGCAGGGGAGACCCAGTACTTC. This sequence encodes CASSELLAGETQYF.

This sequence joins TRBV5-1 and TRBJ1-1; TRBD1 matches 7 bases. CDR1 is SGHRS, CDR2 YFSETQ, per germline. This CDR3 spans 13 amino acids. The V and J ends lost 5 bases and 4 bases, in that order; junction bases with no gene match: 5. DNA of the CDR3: TGCGCCAGCAGATACGACAGGGCCACTGAAGCTTTCTTT. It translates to CASRYDRATEAFF.

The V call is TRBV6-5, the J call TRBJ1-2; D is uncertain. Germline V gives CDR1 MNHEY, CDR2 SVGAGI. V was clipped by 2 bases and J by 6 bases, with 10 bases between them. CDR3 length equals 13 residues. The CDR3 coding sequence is TGTGCCAGCAGTTACGTCCCCTTCGATGGCTACACCTTC. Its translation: CASSYVPFDGYTF.

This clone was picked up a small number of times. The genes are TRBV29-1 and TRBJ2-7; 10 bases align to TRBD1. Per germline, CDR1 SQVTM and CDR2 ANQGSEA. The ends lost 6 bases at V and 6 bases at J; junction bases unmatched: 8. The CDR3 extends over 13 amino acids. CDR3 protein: CSVELGQGSEQYF. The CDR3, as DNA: TGCAGCGTGGAGCTGGGACAGGGGTCCGAGCAGTACTTC.

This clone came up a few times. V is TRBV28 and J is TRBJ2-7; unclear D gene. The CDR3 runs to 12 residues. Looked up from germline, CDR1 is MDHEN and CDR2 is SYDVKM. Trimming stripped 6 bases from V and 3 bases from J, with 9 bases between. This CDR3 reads CASSTEYYEQYF. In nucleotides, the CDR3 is TGTGCCAGCAGCACAGAGTACTACGAGCAGTACTTC.

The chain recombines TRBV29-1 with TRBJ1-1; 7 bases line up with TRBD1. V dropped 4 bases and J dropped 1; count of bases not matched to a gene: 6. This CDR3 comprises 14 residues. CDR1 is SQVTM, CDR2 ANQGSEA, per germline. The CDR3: CSVARQGPNTEAFF. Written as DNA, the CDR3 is TGCAGCGTTGCCCGACAGGGCCCGAACACTGAAGCTTTCTTT.

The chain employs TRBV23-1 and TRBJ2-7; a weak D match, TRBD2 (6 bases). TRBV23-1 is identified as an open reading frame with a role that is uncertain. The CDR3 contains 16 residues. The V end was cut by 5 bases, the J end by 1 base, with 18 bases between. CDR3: CASSTPRRGFSYEQYF. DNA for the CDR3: TGCGCCAGCAGTACCCCCAGGAGGGGTTTTTCCTACGAGCAGTACTTC.

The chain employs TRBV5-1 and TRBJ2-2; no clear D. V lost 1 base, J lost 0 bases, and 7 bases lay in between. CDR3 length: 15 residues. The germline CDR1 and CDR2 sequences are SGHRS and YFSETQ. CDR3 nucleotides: TGCGCCAGCAGCTTGCGGTCTCCGAACACCGGGGAGCTGTTTTTT. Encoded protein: CASSLRSPNTGELFF.